Each of the 23 T cell receptor beta chains below was sequenced from the same sample in a study of T cells in Graves' hyperthyroidism and ophthalmopathy. Researchers amplified the TCR beta CDR3 regions from RNA transcripts. Using the HTBI primer set, a first-round RT-PCR was run on the TCR CDR3. TCRdb used MiXCR to reprocess the multiplex PCR reads, holding one entry per CDR3 protein. Counted here are around 620,000 distinct CDR3 sequences, roughly 16% occurring once; the ten biggest clones make up 3.8%. The sequenced sample consisted of blood. The receptors shown here come from a woman aged 30 to 39 with Graves' hyperthyroidism.

This clonotype was detected only once. A much larger clone lies one base from this, so it may be a read error. It is likely a read error, because the conserved phenylalanine at the end of the CDR3 is missing. V is TRBV10-3 and J is TRBJ2-7, with 10 bases identical to TRBD2. This CDR3 comprises 15 residues. Germline CDR1 and CDR2: ENHRY and SYGVKD. Trimming removed 0 bases from V and 7 bases from J; junction bases left unmatched: 6. DNA of the CDR3: TGTGCCATCAGTGAGTCAGCTAGCGGGAGTGTTGAGCAGTACCTC. Protein: CAISESASGSVEQYL.

Many counts were recorded for this clonotype. V usage is TRBV27 and J usage is TRBJ2-1, with 9 bases aligning to TRBD2. This CDR3 region has 15 residues. CDR1 is MNHEY and CDR2 is SMNVEV in the germline V gene (reference sequence). The V and J ends lost 6 bases and 4 bases, in that order; junction bases with no gene match: 7. The CDR3: CASRRASGAYNEQFF. CDR3 nucleotide sequence: TGTGCCAGCAGAAGGGCTAGCGGGGCTTACAATGAGCAGTTCTTC.

The genes are TRBV6-2 or TRBV6-3 and TRBJ2-7, with 9 bases aligning to TRBD2. Germline V gene lookup returns CDR1 MNHEY and CDR2 SVGEGT. Germline trimming cut 6 bases from V and 2 bases from J; bases unmatched to any gene: 5. The CDR3 has 14 residues. CDR3 region: CASRVSGSPYEQYF. The CDR3 bases are TGTGCCAGCAGAGTTAGCGGGAGCCCCTACGAGCAGTACTTC.

This clonotype has a handful of counts. The J gene is TRBJ1-1, the V gene TRBV30; tentatively, D is TRBD1 (5 bases). Trimming left V 5 bases short and J 6 bases short, with 16 bases between. This CDR3 contains 13 residues. In germline, CDR1 is GTSNPN, CDR2 SVGIG (reference sequence). CDR3 sequence reads: CAWGYGGRAEAFF. DNA for the CDR3: TGTGCCTGGGGGTATGGGGGGAGAGCTGAAGCTTTCTTT.

This clonotype was seen ten or more times. V usage is TRBV24-1 and J usage is TRBJ2-4, with 8 bases identical to TRBD1. The V segment lost 7 bases and the J segment 7 bases; nucleotides outside the gene matches: 5. Germline assignment: CDR1 KGHDR and CDR2 SFDVKD. This CDR3 spans 13 amino acids. CDR3 sequence: CATSRTGSNIQYF. CDR3 DNA: TGTGCCACCAGCAGGACAGGGTCGAACATTCAGTACTTC.

This clonotype was recorded a few times. This chain joins TRBV5-1 and TRBJ2-5, with TRBD2 matching 11 bases. V trimming: 4 bases; J trimming: 3 bases; junction bases outside the gene matches: 2. This CDR3 has 14 amino acids. Germline V gene data show CDR1 as SGHRS and CDR2 as YFSETQ. This chain's CDR3 is CASSKGLAEETQYF. In DNA, the CDR3 is TGCGCCAGCAGCAAGGGACTAGCGGAAGAGACCCAGTACTTC.

This chain links TRBV9 with TRBJ2-2; no clear D gene. V lost 0 bases, J lost 7 bases, and 7 bases lay in between. The CDR3 loop spans 13 amino acids. The germline V gene has CDR1 SGDLS and CDR2 YYNGEE. This CDR3 is CASSVDMVGELFF. The CDR3 nucleotides read TGTGCCAGCAGCGTAGACATGGTCGGGGAGCTGTTTTTT.

The chain carries TRBV20-1 and TRBJ2-7, with D perhaps matching TRBD1 (6 bases). This CDR3 is built from 16 residues. Germline V gene data show CDR1 as DFQATT and CDR2 as SNEGSKA (reference sequence). V was trimmed by 3 bases and J by 7 bases, leaving 25 bases between them. The CDR3 protein is CSARAPQGKVSREQYF. CDR3 DNA: TGCAGTGCTAGGGCCCCCCAGGGGAAGGTTTCGAGAGAGCAGTACTTC.

This clonotype came up many times. The V gene is TRBV11-3, the J gene TRBJ2-5; the D gene is possibly TRBD1 (5 bases). There are 13 residues in the CDR3. The ends were cut back, 2 bases at V and 5 bases at J, with 9 bases in the middle. From germline, CDR1 is SGHNT and CDR2 YENEEA. Here the CDR3 reads CASSLQGWETQYF. In DNA form, the CDR3 reads TGTGCCAGCAGCTTACAGGGATGGGAGACCCAGTACTTC.

As to this clonotype: A much larger clone sits a single nucleotide away, making a read error possible. The CDR3 sequence is CASTDLGGLAFF. DNA of the CDR3: TGTGCCAGCACTGACCTGGGAGGTTTGGCTTTCTTT. The chain employs TRBV25-1 and TRBJ1-1; D gene unclear. From germline, CDR1 is MGHDK and CDR2 SYGVNS. The CDR3 is 12 residues long. With 7 bases removed from V and 11 bases from J, the gap between germline ends came to 17 bases. The variable domain in full, completed from reference TRBV25-1 and TRBJ1-1, reads EADIYQTPRYLVIGTGKKITLECSQTMGHDKMYWYQQDPGMELHLIHYSYGVNSTEKGDLSSESTVSRIRTEHFPLTLESARPSHTSQYLCASTDLGGLAFFGQGTRLTVV.

The chain is built from TRBV6-1 and TRBJ2-5, with D unresolved. CDR1 and CDR2 from the germline V gene are MNHNS and SASEGT. The V end lost 11 bases, the J end lost 7 bases, and 14 bases lay between the germline ends. The CDR3 covers 11 residues. CDR3 coding DNA: TGTGCCGGCGCCACCCTTGGGACCCAGTACTTC. Residues: CAGATLGTQYF.

This clonotype was detected ten times or more. The chain combines TRBV2 with TRBJ2-3; no firm D call. This CDR3 has 16 amino acids. Germline loops: CDR1 SNHLY, CDR2 FYNNEI. V shed 4 bases and J shed 5 bases, with 19 bases lying between them. The CDR3, as DNA: TGTGCCAGCAGTGTCCGCCCTAGACAAGTCGGAGATACGCAGTATTTT. It codes for CASSVRPRQVGDTQYF.

The chain recombines TRBV20-1 with TRBJ2-1; either TRBD1 or TRBD2 may fit D (6 bases each). CDR1 DFQATT and CDR2 SNEGSKA come from the germline V gene (reference sequence). Trimming pared 3 bases from V and 8 bases from J, leaving 11 bases between. The CDR3 covers 12 residues. This chain's CDR3 is CSASYGGYEQFF. The CDR3 bases are TGCAGTGCTAGTTACGGGGGCTATGAGCAGTTCTTC.

This clonotype was seen a few times. This chain connects TRBV5-6 to TRBJ2-1, with 7 bases aligning to TRBD2. J was trimmed by 7 bases and V by 0 bases; bases with no gene match: 13. The CDR3 loop spans 17 amino acids. The germline V gene has CDR1 SGHDT and CDR2 YYEEEE. The CDR3 region has the DNA TGTGCCAGCAGCTTGGCCTGGCGGGAGTCCCCCCTAAATGAGCAGTTCTTC. Amino acid sequence: CASSLAWRESPLNEQFF.

Many counts were recorded for this clonotype. The V call is TRBV11-2, the J call TRBJ2-7, with D perhaps assigned TRBD1 or TRBD2 (5 bases each). Germline CDR1 SGHAT, CDR2 FQNNGV. V lost 4 bases to trimming and J lost 2 bases, with 12 bases between them. CDR3 length: 14 amino acids. The CDR3, as DNA: TGTGCCAGCAGCTCCGGGACGGCGCCCTACGAGCAGTACTTC. Residues: CASSSGTAPYEQYF.

This clonotype showed up just a few times. This chain joins TRBV25-1 and TRBJ1-1; D unresolved. CDR1 is MGHDK, CDR2 SYGVNS, per germline. This CDR3 region has 14 residues. V lost 3 bases and J 1 base, leaving 9 bases between the germline ends. CDR3 sequence: CASSDAFRNTEAFF. The DNA for the CDR3 is TGTGCCAGCAGTGACGCGTTCAGGAACACTGAAGCTTTCTTT.

The chain is built from TRBV30 and TRBJ1-1, with TRBD1 matching 7 bases. Germline V CDR1 and CDR2: GTSNPN, SVGIG (reference sequence). The V and J ends lost 3 bases and 7 bases, in that order; junction bases with no gene match: 11. CDR3 length equals 14 residues. This CDR3 is CAWRYKGGLGEAFF. The CDR3 DNA follows: TGTGCCTGGAGATATAAAGGGGGCTTAGGTGAAGCTTTCTTT.

This clonotype was counted ten times or more. The chain joins TRBV7-6 to TRBJ2-1; D possibly corresponds to TRBD1 (6 bases). This CDR3 has 13 residues. V lost 3 bases and J lost 7, with 10 bases in between. Germline V gene lookup returns CDR1 SGHVS and CDR2 FNYEAQ. CDR3 loop: CASSLRQANEQFF. The CDR3 DNA follows: TGTGCCAGCAGCTTGCGACAGGCTAATGAGCAGTTCTTC.

The chain recombines TRBV4-3 with TRBJ1-3, with D unresolved. CDR1 is LGHNA, CDR2 YSLEER, per germline. CDR3 length: 13 residues. The ends were cut back, 1 base at V and 4 bases at J, with 5 bases in the middle. CDR3 residues: CASSQVGGNTIYF. DNA of the CDR3: TGCGCCAGCAGCCAAGTAGGCGGAAACACCATATATTTT.

This clonotype was detected only a few times. The chain is built from TRBV27 and TRBJ2-1; D remains ambiguous. The germline V and J ends were trimmed by 3 bases and 1 base, with 19 bases remaining between them. Germline V gene data show CDR1 as MNHEY and CDR2 as SMNVEV (reference sequence). The CDR3 is 18 amino acids. The CDR3 bases are TGTGCCAGCAGTTTTGCCCCGCCCCAGCGACCTTCCTACAATGAGCAGTTCTTC. This gives the protein CASSFAPPQRPSYNEQFF.

This clonotype was observed many times. This chain joins TRBV5-6 and TRBJ2-7; 9 nucleotides match TRBD1. The junction had 7 bases not matched to a gene; V was cut back by 4 bases and J by 2 bases. This CDR3 contains 15 residues. CDR1 and CDR2 from the germline V gene are SGHDT and YYEEEE. CDR3 DNA: TGTGCCAGCAGCCGACTGGACAGGGGAGCCTACGAGCAGTACTTC. Translation: CASSRLDRGAYEQYF.

The gene calls are TRBV18 and TRBJ2-7; TRBD2 might be the D (6 bases). The CDR3 contains 15 residues. In germline, CDR1 is KGHSH, CDR2 LQKENI. Trimming pared 4 bases from V and 3 bases from J, leaving 16 bases between. The CDR3 here is CASSLDRLGYYEQYF. CDR3 in DNA: TGTGCCAGCTCACTTGACCGACTAGGCTACTACGAGCAGTACTTC. Together with reference TRBV18 and TRBJ2-7, the CDR3 gives the full variable domain: NAGVMQNPRHLVRRRGQEARLRCSPMKGHSHVYWYRQLPEEGLKFMVYLQKENIIDESGMPKERFSAEFPKEGPSILRIQQVVRGDSAAYFCASSLDRLGYYEQYFGPGTRLTVT.

Only one count was recorded for this clonotype. The rearrangement links TRBV28 to TRBJ2-2; D possibly corresponds to TRBD1 (6 bases). Trimming cost V 4 bases and J 2 bases, with 11 bases left between them. The CDR3 is 15 residues long. The V gene's germline CDR1 is MDHEN and CDR2 SYDVKM. CDR3 region: CASSSRDTNTGELFF. CDR3 DNA: TGTGCCAGCAGTTCCCGGGACACCAACACCGGGGAGCTGTTTTTT.